This TCR beta chain was recorded in a study of early T cells in non-severe SARS-CoV-2 infection. Study details: The study sequenced bulk RNA from unsorted whole blood, with chains unpaired.

General study results and limits: Sequences matched to VDJdb favored anti-spike CD8 responses, while private and CD4 specificities were missed.

Unique molecular identifiers were added to individual cDNA molecules. TCRdb processed the 5' RACE reads anew with MiXCR; each CDR3 protein has one entry. The data contain 70,000 to 95,000 distinct CDR3 sequences, around 9.9% of them seen just once; the ten biggest clones take up nearly 5%. This clonotype was seen ten or more times. What it binds is unknown. Trimming removed 3 bases from V and 6 bases from J; junction bases left unmatched: 11. Germline values: CDR1 DFQATT, CDR2 SNEGSKA (reference sequence). This CDR3 contains 15 residues. Sequences were obtained from whole blood. The chain joins TRBV20-1 to TRBJ2-1, with TRBD1 matching over 7 bases. The receptor's source is an adult who was a healthcare worker with PCR-confirmed SARS-CoV-2 infection or an uninfected control (not recorded which). The CDR3 coding sequence is TGCAGTGCTAGCGGAGCAGGGGGTAATCCCAATGAGCAGTTCTTC. Amino acid sequence: CSASGAGGNPNEQFF.